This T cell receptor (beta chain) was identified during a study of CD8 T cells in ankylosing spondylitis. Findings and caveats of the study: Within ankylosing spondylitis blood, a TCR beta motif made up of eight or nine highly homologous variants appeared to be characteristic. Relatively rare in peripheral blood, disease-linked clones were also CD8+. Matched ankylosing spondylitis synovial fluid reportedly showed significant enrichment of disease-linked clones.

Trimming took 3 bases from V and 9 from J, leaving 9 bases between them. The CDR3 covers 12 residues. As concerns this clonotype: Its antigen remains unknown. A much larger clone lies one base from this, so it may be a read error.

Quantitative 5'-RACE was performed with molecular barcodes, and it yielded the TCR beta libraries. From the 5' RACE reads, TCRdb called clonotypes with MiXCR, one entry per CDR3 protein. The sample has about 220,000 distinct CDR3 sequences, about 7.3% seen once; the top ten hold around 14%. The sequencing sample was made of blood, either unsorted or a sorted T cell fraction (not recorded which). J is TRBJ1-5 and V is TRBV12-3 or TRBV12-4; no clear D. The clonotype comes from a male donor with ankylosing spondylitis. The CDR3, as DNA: TGTGCCAGCAGTTTGTCAGGTCGGCCCCAGCATTTT. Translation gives CASSLSGRPQHF.